These 6 T cell receptor beta chains share one sample of origin, sequenced in a study of breast tumors, draining lymph nodes, adjacent tissues. In TCRdb, the multiplex PCR reads were re-called with MiXCR into one record per CDR3 protein. The data hold approximately 100,000 distinct CDR3 sequences, with about 20% observed a single time. Samples came from axillary lymph nodes draining the breast cancer. Sequencing input: axillary lymph node tissue. The receptors shown here come from a female donor with breast cancer. Some clones in this sample may be carry-over from other donors' samples.

The genes are TRBV7-3 and TRBJ2-2, with TRBD2 as a possible D gene (7 bases). This CDR3 has 15 residues. Germline V gene lookup returns CDR1 SGHTA and CDR2 FQGTGA. V was cut by 5 bases and J by 0 bases, with 10 bases left in between. CDR3 region: CASSPGGPNTGELFF. As DNA, the CDR3 is TGTGCCAGCAGCCCGGGGGGCCCGAACACCGGGGAGCTGTTTTTT.

This clonotype was counted ten times or more. The chain is built from TRBV2 and TRBJ2-7; 12 bases agree with TRBD2. This CDR3 has 15 amino acids. From germline, CDR1 is SNHLY and CDR2 FYNNEI. Losses at the gene ends were 6 bases for V and 7 bases for J; bases not matched to a gene: 10. The CDR3 nucleotides are TGTGCCAGCAGGGGAGGACTAGCGGGACACAGAGAGCAGTACTTC. Protein: CASRGGLAGHREQYF.

This clonotype was recorded at least ten times. V is TRBV24-1 and J is TRBJ2-1; TRBD2 aligns across 7 bases. With V trimmed by 5 bases and J by 7 bases, 13 bases remained unmatched. The germline gives CDR1 KGHDR, CDR2 SFDVKD. This CDR3 contains 16 residues. CDR3: CATSVNKPGLKNEQFF. CDR3 sequence (DNA): TGTGCCACCAGTGTTAACAAACCGGGACTAAAAAATGAGCAGTTCTTC.

This clonotype was found a few times. A much more abundant neighbour one base away suggests this may be a read error. The V gene is TRBV10-1, the J gene TRBJ2-1, with TRBD2 identical over 9 bases. The CDR3 runs to 17 residues. CDR1 is WNHNN, CDR2 SYGVQD, per germline (reference sequence). This CDR3 reads CASSESDLAGIYNGQFF. The CDR3 region has the DNA TGCGCCAGCAGTGAGTCAGATCTAGCGGGGATTTACAATGGGCAGTTCTTC.

This clonotype came up many times. The V call is TRBV9, the J call TRBJ2-5, with 9 bases identical to TRBD1. After removal of 0 bases from V and 2 bases from J, the junction contained 5 bases not matched to a gene. The germline gives CDR1 SGDLS, CDR2 YYNGEE. This CDR3 region has 16 residues. This CDR3 reads CASSVGTGAYQETQYF. CDR3 sequence (DNA): TGTGCCAGCAGCGTAGGGACAGGGGCTTATCAAGAGACCCAGTACTTC.

The rearrangement links TRBV3-1 to TRBJ2-3; D is possibly TRBD1 or TRBD2 (5 bases each). The CDR3 runs 12 residues. Trimming left V 1 base short and J 6 bases short, with 5 bases between. CDR1 LGHDT and CDR2 YNNKEL come from the germline V gene (reference sequence). CDR3 protein: CASSQGGDTQYF. CDR3 bases: TGTGCCAGCAGCCAAGGGGGGGATACGCAGTATTTT.